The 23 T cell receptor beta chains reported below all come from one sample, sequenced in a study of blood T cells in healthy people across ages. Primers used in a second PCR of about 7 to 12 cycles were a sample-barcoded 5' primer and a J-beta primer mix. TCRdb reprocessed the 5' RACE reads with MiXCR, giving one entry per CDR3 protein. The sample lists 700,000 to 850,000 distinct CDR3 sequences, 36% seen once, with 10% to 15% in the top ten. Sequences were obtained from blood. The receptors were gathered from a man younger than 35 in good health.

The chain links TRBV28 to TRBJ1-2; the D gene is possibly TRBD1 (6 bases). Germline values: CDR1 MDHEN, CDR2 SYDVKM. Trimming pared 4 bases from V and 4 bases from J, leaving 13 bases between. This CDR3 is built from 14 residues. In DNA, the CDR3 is TGTGCCAGCAGTTCCGGGGGCTCGGTCTATGGCTACACCTTC. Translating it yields CASSSGGSVYGYTF.

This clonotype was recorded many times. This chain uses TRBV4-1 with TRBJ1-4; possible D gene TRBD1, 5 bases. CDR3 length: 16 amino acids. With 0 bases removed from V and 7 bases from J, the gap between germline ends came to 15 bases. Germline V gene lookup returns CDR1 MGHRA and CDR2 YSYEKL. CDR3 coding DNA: TGCGCCAGCAGCCAAGAAGGATTCAGGGTTGGTGAAAAACTGTTTTTT. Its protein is CASSQEGFRVGEKLFF.

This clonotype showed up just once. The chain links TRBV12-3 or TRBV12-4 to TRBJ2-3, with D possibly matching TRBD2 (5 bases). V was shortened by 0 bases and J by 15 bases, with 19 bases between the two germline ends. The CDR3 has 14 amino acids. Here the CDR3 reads CASSLAGSADTEYF. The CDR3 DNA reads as TGTGCCAGCAGTTTAGCGGGGAGCGCAGATACGGAATATTTT.

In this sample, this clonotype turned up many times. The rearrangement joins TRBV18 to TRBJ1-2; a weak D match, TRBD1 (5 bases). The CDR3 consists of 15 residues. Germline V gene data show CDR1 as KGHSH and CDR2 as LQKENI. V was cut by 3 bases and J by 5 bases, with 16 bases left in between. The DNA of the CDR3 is TGTGCCAGCTCACCTCCTGGACAACAAGCATATGGCTACACCTTC. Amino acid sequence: CASSPPGQQAYGYTF. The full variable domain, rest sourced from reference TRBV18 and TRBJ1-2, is NAGVMQNPRHLVRRRGQEARLRCSPMKGHSHVYWYRQLPEEGLKFMVYLQKENIIDESGMPKERFSAEFPKEGPSILRIQQVVRGDSAAYFCASSPPGQQAYGYTFGSGTRLTVV.

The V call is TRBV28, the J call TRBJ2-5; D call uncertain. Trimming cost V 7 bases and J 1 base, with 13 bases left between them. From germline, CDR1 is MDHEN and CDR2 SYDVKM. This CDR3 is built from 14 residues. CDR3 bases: TGTGCCAGCACCCTGTCGCCTGTCCAAGAGACCCAGTACTTC. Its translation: CASTLSPVQETQYF.

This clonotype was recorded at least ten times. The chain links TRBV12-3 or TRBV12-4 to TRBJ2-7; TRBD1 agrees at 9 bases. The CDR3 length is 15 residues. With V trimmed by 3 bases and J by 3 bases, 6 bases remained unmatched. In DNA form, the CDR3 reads TGTGCCAGCAGTTTGGGGACAGGGAATTTCTACGAGCAGTACTTC. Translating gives CASSLGTGNFYEQYF.

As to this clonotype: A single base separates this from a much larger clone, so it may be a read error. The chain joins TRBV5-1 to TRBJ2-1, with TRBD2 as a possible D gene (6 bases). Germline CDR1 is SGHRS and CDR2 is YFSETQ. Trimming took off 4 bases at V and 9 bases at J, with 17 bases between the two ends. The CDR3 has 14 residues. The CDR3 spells CASSVTGEWGEQFF. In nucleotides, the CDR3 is TGCGCCAGCAGCGTCACGGGGGAATGGGGTGAGCAGTTCTTC.

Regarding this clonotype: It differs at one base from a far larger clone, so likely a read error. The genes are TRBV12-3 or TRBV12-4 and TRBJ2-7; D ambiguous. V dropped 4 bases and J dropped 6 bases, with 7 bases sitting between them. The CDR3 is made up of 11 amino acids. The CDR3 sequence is CASSSTCEQYF. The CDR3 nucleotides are TGTGCCAGCAGTTCGACCTGCGAGCAGTACTTC.

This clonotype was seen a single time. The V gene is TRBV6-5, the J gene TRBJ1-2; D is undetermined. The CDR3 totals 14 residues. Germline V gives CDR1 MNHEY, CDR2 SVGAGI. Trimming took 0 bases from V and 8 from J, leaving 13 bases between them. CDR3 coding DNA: TGTGCCAGCAGTTACTCGGGCCAATCGGACGGCTACACCTTC. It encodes CASSYSGQSDGYTF.

The CDR3 bases are TGTGCCTGGAGTGTACTCGGGCATGCTTTCTTT. Residues: CAWSVLGHAFF. V usage is TRBV30 and J usage is TRBJ1-1; the D is unclear. Trimming pared 0 bases from V and 11 bases from J, leaving 10 bases between. The CDR3 runs 11 residues. Germline V gene lookup returns CDR1 GTSNPN and CDR2 SVGIG (reference sequence).

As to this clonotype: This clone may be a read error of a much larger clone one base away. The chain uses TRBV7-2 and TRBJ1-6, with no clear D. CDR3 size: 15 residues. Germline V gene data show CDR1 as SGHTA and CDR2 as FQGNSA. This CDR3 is CASSLDGFYNSPHHF. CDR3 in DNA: TGTGCCAGCAGCTTGGACGGCTTCTATAATTCACCCCACCACTTT.

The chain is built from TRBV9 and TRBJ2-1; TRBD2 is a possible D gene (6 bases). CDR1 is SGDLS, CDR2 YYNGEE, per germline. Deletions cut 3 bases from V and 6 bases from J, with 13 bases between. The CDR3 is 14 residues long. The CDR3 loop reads CASSARTTSNEQFF. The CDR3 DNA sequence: TGTGCCAGCAGCGCCCGGACTACCTCCAATGAGCAGTTCTTC.

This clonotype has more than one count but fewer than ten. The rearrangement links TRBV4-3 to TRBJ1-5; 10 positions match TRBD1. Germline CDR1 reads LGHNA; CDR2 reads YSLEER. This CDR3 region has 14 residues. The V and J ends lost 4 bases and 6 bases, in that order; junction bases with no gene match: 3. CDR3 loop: CASSRGQGGQPQHF. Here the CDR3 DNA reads TGCGCCAGCAGCCGAGGACAGGGGGGTCAGCCCCAGCATTTT.

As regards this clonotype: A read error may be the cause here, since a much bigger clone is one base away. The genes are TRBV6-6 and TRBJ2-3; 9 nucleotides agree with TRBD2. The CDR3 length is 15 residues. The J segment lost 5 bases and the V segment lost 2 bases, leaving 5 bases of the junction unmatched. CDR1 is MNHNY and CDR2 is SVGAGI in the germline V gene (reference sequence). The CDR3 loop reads CASSYGVSGGDTQYF. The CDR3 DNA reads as TGTGCCAGCAGTTACGGGGTTAGCGGGGGAGATACGCAGTATTTT.

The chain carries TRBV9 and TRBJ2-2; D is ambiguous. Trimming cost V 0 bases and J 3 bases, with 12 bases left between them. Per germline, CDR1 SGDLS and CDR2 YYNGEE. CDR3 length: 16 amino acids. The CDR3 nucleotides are TGTGCCAGCAGCGTAGATCCTAGGACGGACACCGGGGAGCTGTTTTTT. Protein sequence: CASSVDPRTDTGELFF.

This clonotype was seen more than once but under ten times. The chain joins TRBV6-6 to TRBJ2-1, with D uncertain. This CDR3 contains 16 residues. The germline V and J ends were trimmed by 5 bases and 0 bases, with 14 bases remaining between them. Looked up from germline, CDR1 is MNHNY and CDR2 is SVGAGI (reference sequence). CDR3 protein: CASSRRTGSSYNEQFF. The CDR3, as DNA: TGTGCCAGCAGTCGTAGGACGGGTAGCTCCTACAATGAGCAGTTCTTC.

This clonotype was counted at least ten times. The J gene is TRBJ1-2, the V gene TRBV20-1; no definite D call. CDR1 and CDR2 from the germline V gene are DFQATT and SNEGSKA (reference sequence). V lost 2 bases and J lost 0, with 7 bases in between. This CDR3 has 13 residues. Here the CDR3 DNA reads TGCAGTGCTAGACACAATTCTAACTATGGCTACACCTTC. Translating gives CSARHNSNYGYTF.

CDR3 in DNA: TGCGCCAGCAGCCAAGATTTAGGACAATTGAACACTGAAGCTTTCTTT. Encoded protein: CASSQDLGQLNTEAFF. The chain has TRBV4-3 and TRBJ1-1; D might be TRBD1 (5 bases). Deletions cut 0 bases from V and 0 bases from J, with 11 bases between. Germline values: CDR1 LGHNA, CDR2 YSLEER. This CDR3 is built from 16 residues.

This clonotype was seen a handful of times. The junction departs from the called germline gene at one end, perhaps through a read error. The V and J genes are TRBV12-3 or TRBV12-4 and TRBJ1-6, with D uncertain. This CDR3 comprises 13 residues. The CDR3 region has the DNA TGTGCCAGCAGGCAGTGGGTCAATTCACCCCCCCACTTT. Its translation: CASRQWVNSPPHF.

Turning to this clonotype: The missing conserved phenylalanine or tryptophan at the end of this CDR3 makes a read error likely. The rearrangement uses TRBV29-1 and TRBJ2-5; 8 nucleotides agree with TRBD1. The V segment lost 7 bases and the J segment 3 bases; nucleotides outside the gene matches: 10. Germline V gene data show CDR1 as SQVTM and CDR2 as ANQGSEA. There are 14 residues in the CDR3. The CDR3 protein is CSAVPTGVEETQYC. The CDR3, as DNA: TGCAGCGCGGTCCCGACAGGGGTTGAAGAGACCCAGTACTGC.

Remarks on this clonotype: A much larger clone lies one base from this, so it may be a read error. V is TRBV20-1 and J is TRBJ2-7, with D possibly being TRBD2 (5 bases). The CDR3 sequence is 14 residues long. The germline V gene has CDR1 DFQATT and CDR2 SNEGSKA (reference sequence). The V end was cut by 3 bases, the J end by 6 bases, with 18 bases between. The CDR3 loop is CSASGPTNICEQYF. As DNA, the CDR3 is TGCAGTGCTAGCGGTCCGACTAACATCTGCGAGCAGTACTTC.

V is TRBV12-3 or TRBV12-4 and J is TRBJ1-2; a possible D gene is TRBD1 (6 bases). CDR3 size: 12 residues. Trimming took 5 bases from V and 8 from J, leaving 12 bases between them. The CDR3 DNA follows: TGTGCCAGCAGTCGGACAGAGGAAGGCTACACCTTC. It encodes CASSRTEEGYTF.

CDR3 DNA: TGCAGTGCTAGCGCGAGGGGGGGGCGGTCAGGCTTGGATACGCAGTATTTT. This encodes CSASARGGRSGLDTQYF. The rearrangement joins TRBV20-1 to TRBJ2-3, with D possibly being TRBD2 (7 bases). This CDR3 contains 17 residues. CDR1 DFQATT and CDR2 SNEGSKA come from the germline V gene (reference sequence). V shed 3 bases and J shed 6 bases, with 25 bases lying between them.